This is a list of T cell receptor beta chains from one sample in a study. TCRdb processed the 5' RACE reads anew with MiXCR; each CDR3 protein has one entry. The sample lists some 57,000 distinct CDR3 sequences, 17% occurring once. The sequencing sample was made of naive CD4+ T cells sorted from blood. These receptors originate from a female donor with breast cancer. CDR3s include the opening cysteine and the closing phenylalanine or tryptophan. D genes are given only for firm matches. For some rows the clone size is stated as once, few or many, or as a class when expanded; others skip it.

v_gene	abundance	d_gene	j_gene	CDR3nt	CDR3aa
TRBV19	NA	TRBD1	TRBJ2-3	TGTGCCAGTAGTAAAGACAGGGGTCAGGATACGCAGTATTTT	CASSKDRGQDTQYF
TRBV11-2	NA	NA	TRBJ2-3	TGTGCCAGCTGCTTGTGGCGGGGGGACAGAGATACGCAGTATTTT	CASCLWRGDRDTQYF
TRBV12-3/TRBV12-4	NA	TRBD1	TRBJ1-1	TGTGCCAGCAGTTCAAACAGGGGTTTAAACACTGAAGCTTTCTTT	CASSSNRGLNTEAFF
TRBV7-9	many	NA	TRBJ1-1	TGTGCCAGCAGCCAACAGGTCATGAACACTGAAGCTTTCTTT	CASSQQVMNTEAFF
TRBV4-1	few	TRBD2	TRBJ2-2	TGCGCCAGCAGCCAAAGCGGGAGGGACACCGGGGAGCTGTTTTTT	CASSQSGRDTGELFF
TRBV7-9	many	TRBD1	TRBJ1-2	TGTGCCAGCAGCCCTCAGGGACAGCTCCGTGGCTACACCTTC	CASSPQGQLRGYTF
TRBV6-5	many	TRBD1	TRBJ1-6	TGTGCCAGCAGTTACCAGGGACAGGACAGCACCTCACCCCTCCACTTT	CASSYQGQDSTSPLHF
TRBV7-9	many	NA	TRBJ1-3	TGTGCCAGCAGCCCCGAGCAGGGGTATTCTCGGACCATATATTTT	CASSPEQGYSRTIYF
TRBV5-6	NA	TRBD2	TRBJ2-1	TGTGCCAGCAGCTTTAGCGGGAGAGGGGCTTACAATGAGCAGTTCTTC	CASSFSGRGAYNEQFF
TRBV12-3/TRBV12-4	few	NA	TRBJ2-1	TGTGCCAGCAGTTTGTCAGGGAGCTCCTACAATGAGCAGTTCTTC	CASSLSGSSYNEQFF
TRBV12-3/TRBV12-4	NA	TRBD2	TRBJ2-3	TGTGCCTGCAGTCGTGGGACTAGCGGGGGAAGCACAGATACGCAGTATTTT	CACSRGTSGGSTDTQYF
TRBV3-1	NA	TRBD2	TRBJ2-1	TGTGCCAGCAGCCAAGGGACTAGCGGGAGCTCTGAGCAGTTCTTC	CASSQGTSGSSEQFF
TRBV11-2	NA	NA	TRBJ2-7	TGTGCCAGCAGCTTAGACGACAGGCTCTACGAGCAGTACTTC	CASSLDDRLYEQYF
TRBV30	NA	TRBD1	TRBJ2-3	TGTGCCTGGGAACAGGGGATTTCAACAGATACGCAGTATTTT	CAWEQGISTDTQYF
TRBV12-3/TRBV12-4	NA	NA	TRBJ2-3	TGTGCCAGCAGCCATAGCACAGATACGCAGTATTTT	CASSHSTDTQYF
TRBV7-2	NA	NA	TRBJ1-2	TGTGCCAGCAGTTTAGGGCAGGGCTATGGCTACACCTTC	CASSLGQGYGYTF
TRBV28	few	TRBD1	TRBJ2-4	TGTGCCAGCAGTTTCTTTCAGGGGGCCAACATTCAGTACTTC	CASSFFQGANIQYF
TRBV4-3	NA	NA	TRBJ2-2	TGCGCCAGCAGCCAAGATCTTGAGGGGGGCTCGACCGGGGAGCTGTTTTTT	CASSQDLEGGSTGELFF
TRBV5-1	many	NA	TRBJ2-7	TGCGCCAGCAGCTTGGACGGGGAGCAAGCCTACGAGCAGTACTTC	CASSLDGEQAYEQYF
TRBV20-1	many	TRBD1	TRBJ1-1	TGCAGTGCTAGAGATATACAGGGGGCTGACACTGAAGCTTTCTTT	CSARDIQGADTEAFF
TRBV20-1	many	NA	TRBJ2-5	TGCAGTGCCTCCTTCCGGGGGATTCAAGAGACCCAGTACTTC	CSASFRGIQETQYF
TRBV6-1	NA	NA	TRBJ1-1	TGTGCCAGCAGTGACAGGTGGAGGAACACTGAAACTTTCTTT	CASSDRWRNTETFF
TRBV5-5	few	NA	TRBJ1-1	TGTGCCAGCAACGCGGTAGGGGGGTATACGAACACTGAAGCTTTCTTT	CASNAVGGYTNTEAFF
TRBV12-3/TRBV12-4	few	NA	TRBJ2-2	TGTGCCAGCACCCCCCGATTCTTCGGGGAGCTGTTTTTT	CASTPRFFGELFF
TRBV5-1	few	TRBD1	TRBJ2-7	TGCGCCAGCAGCTTACAGGGGTCTCTTTACGAGCAGTACTTC	CASSLQGSLYEQYF
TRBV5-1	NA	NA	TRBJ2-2	TGCGCCAGCAGCTTGGCCCAAATCACCGGGGAGCTGTTTTTT	CASSLAQITGELFF
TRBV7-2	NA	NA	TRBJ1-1	TGTGCCAGCAGCTTCCAGGGTTTCGGGTCTGGAGCTTTCTTT	CASSFQGFGSGAFF
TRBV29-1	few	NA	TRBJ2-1	TGCAGCGTTGCTACTCCCCTTTACAATGAGCAGTTCTTC	CSVATPLYNEQFF
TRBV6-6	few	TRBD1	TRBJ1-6	TGTGCCAGCAGTGAACAGGGGGAGGGTTCACCCCTCCACTTT	CASSEQGEGSPLHF